This record concerns one T cell receptor (beta chain) sequence. Its matching antigen is unknown. The read comes to an end 3 residues before the CDR3 does, leaving the germline J gene to fill in the end. The same CDR3 is also encoded by other DNA sequences in this sample. The J segment lost 6 bases and the V segment lost 2 bases, leaving 1 base of the junction unmatched. The length of the CDR3 is 11 residues. Germline CDR1 reads GTSNPN; CDR2 reads SVGIG (reference sequence). The data belong to a study of T cells in women clearing cervical HPV infection. Study in general: With HLA typing for only a few women, HLA confounding remains possible.

Assay used: immunoSEQ multiplex PCR; TCRdb lists only in-frame clones, some missing. The sample table sets out 31,000 or so clones. Study-level results: Combining TCR richness with V gene abundances gave around 0.87 AUC.

Prevalent HPV16 infections were excluded; only incident single HPV16 infections included. V gene TRBV30 combines with J gene TRBJ2-7, with 7 bases lining up with TRBD2. This TCR was sampled from a woman between 18 and 75 years old with a cervical HPV16 infection that either progressed to CIN3+ or cleared (not recorded which). Sequenced material: blood buffy coat. CDR3 protein: CAWSWGGEQYF. CDR3 DNA (partial): TGTGCCTGGAGTTGGGGGGGCGAG.